Shown below are 26 T cell receptor beta chains from a single sample sequenced in a study of T cells in Graves' hyperthyroidism and ophthalmopathy. From RNA transcripts, TCR beta CDR3 regions were amplified. RT-PCR in the first round (using the HTBI primer set) targeted the TCR CDR3. TCRdb itself ran the multiplex PCR reads through MiXCR, one entry per CDR3 protein. There are 650,000 to 750,000 distinct CDR3 sequences in the sample; 13% to 15% occur only once, and roughly a tenth lies in the top ten. The sequencing input was blood. The receptor set was obtained from a woman aged 18-35 years with Graves' hyperthyroidism.

This clonotype was detected ten times or more. The V call is TRBV5-4, the J call TRBJ2-5; 11 bases match TRBD2. Germline CDR1 and CDR2: SGHNT and YYREEE (reference sequence). The J segment lost 2 bases and the V segment lost 2 bases, leaving 2 bases of the junction unmatched. The CDR3 is 15 residues long. For the CDR3, the DNA is TGTGCCAGCAGCTTCCTAGCGGGAGGTCAAGAGACCCAGTACTTC. This gives the protein CASSFLAGGQETQYF.

This clonotype was observed many times. DNA of the CDR3: TGTGCCATCAGTGAAGCATGGGACAGGTTGAACACTGAAGCTTTCTTT. Translated: CAISEAWDRLNTEAFF. The genes are TRBV10-3 and TRBJ1-1, with TRBD1 matching 8 bases. CDR3 length equals 16 residues. Germline V lookup: CDR1 ENHRY, CDR2 SYGVKD. Losses at the gene ends were 3 bases for V and 0 bases for J; bases not matched to a gene: 6.

In its sample, this clonotype was seen many times. This chain joins TRBV11-3 and TRBJ1-2; D may be TRBD1 (6 bases). The CDR3 covers 13 residues. V was pared by 5 bases and J by 7 bases, with 14 bases between. CDR1 SGHNT and CDR2 YENEEA come from the germline V gene. For the CDR3, the DNA is TGTGCCAGCAGCGCGGTAGGGGGAACTGGCTACACCTTC. As protein: CASSAVGGTGYTF.

This clonotype appeared many times. The V call is TRBV28, the J call TRBJ2-7; 7 bases are a match to TRBD1. CDR1 and CDR2 from the germline V gene are MDHEN and SYDVKM. CDR3 length: 15 residues. V gave up 3 bases and J gave up 0 bases; unmatched junction bases: 5. The CDR3 DNA sequence: TGTGCCAGCAGTTTTTCCGGGACAGTCTCCTACGAGCAGTACTTC. It codes for CASSFSGTVSYEQYF.

This clonotype has ten or more counts. The chain has TRBV28 and TRBJ2-7; the D gene is possibly TRBD1 (6 bases). The CDR3 totals 17 residues. Germline V lookup: CDR1 MDHEN, CDR2 SYDVKM. V dropped 5 bases and J dropped 4 bases, with 24 bases sitting between them. This CDR3 is CASSPFLLTGKGYEQYF. The CDR3, as DNA: TGTGCCAGCAGTCCCTTCTTGCTGACAGGAAAGGGGTACGAGCAGTACTTC.

This clonotype occurred many times. This rearrangement joins TRBV12-3 or TRBV12-4 to TRBJ1-1; TRBD1 might be the D (5 bases). This CDR3 has 12 residues. The V end was cut by 5 bases, the J end by 2 bases, with 6 bases between. This CDR3 reads CASSDSNTEAFF. The CDR3 DNA follows: TGTGCCAGCAGTGACAGTAACACTGAAGCTTTCTTT.

This clonotype was seen at least ten times. This rearrangement joins TRBV2 to TRBJ2-3, with D uncertain. The CDR3 runs 14 residues. Trimming pared 7 bases from V and 3 bases from J, leaving 14 bases between. The germline CDR1 and CDR2 sequences are SNHLY and FYNNEI. CDR3: CASTEPEFTDTQYF. The DNA for the CDR3 is TGTGCCAGCACGGAGCCGGAGTTTACAGATACGCAGTATTTT. Based on the CDR3 plus reference TRBV2 and TRBJ2-3, the full variable domain is EPEVTQTPSHQVTQMGQEVILRCVPISNHLYFYWYRQILGQKVEFLVSFYNNEISEKSEIFDDQFSVERPDGSNFTLKIRSTKLEDSAMYFCASTEPEFTDTQYFGPGTRLTVL.

This clonotype appeared a few times. The rearrangement links TRBV24-1 to TRBJ2-2; 11 nucleotides align to TRBD2. Germline V gene data show CDR1 as KGHDR and CDR2 as SFDVKD. The length of the CDR3 is 13 residues. The CDR3 DNA follows: TGTGCTACTAGCGGGAGCGGCACCGGGGAGCTGTTTTTT. Amino acids: CATSGSGTGELFF.

This clonotype was found many times. The rearrangement joins TRBV11-2 to TRBJ2-7; no reliable D call. From germline, CDR1 is SGHAT and CDR2 FQNNGV. The CDR3 has 12 residues. With 1 base removed from V and 6 bases from J, the gap between germline ends came to 7 bases. CDR3 amino acids: CASSLVRGEQYF. The CDR3 DNA follows: TGTGCCAGCAGCTTAGTGAGAGGCGAGCAGTACTTC.

This clonotype was counted between two and nine times. This chain uses TRBV7-2 with TRBJ2-7, with TRBD2 matching 10 bases. CDR1 SGHTA and CDR2 FQGNSA come from the germline V gene. This CDR3 is 15 amino acids long. The trim removed 4 bases at V and 5 bases at J, leaving 8 bases unmatched. Written as DNA, the CDR3 is TGTGCCAGCAGCTCGCTAGCGGGGGCGACCAACGAGCAGTACTTC. Encoded protein: CASSSLAGATNEQYF.

This clonotype was seen ten or more times. The V and J genes are TRBV12-3 or TRBV12-4 and TRBJ2-3; D uncertain. The length of the CDR3 is 13 residues. V lost 6 bases, J lost 5 bases, and 12 bases lay in between. CDR3 region: CASRQSRVDTQYF. CDR3 bases: TGTGCCAGCAGGCAGAGTAGGGTAGATACGCAGTATTTT.

This clonotype was picked up many times. V usage is TRBV9 and J usage is TRBJ2-7; D ambiguous. CDR3 length equals 16 residues. Deletions cut 0 bases from V and 0 bases from J, with 13 bases between. CDR1 is SGDLS, CDR2 YYNGEE, per germline. CDR3 sequence (DNA): TGTGCCAGCAGCGTAGGAGGATCAGCGTCCTCCTACGAGCAGTACTTC. It translates to CASSVGGSASSYEQYF.

This chain joins TRBV30 and TRBJ1-4; 9 nucleotides line up with TRBD1. CDR3 length: 14 residues. V lost 0 bases, J lost 8 bases, and 4 bases stayed unmatched. CDR1 is GTSNPN, CDR2 SVGIG, per germline (reference sequence). The CDR3: CAWSVGQGREKLFF. CDR3 bases: TGTGCCTGGAGTGTTGGACAGGGGAGAGAAAAACTGTTTTTT. The full variable domain, its missing parts supplied by reference TRBV30 and TRBJ1-4, is SQTIHQWPATLVQPVGSPLSLECTVEGTSNPNLYWYRQAAGRGLQLLFYSVGIGQISSEVPQNLSASRPQDRQFILSSKKLLLSDSGFYLCAWSVGQGREKLFFGSGTQLSVL.

In this sample, this clonotype turned up a few times. The chain uses TRBV18 and TRBJ1-6, with D possibly matching TRBD1 (5 bases). This CDR3 has 14 residues. The germline V and J ends were trimmed by 6 bases and 7 bases, with 13 bases remaining between them. Germline lookup yields CDR1 KGHSH and CDR2 LQKENI. The CDR3 here is CASSRESGNSPLHF. CDR3 coding DNA: TGTGCCAGCTCCAGGGAGTCGGGGAATTCACCCCTCCACTTT. Full variable domain (rest looked up from reference TRBV18 and TRBJ1-6): NAGVMQNPRHLVRRRGQEARLRCSPMKGHSHVYWYRQLPEEGLKFMVYLQKENIIDESGMPKERFSAEFPKEGPSILRIQQVVRGDSAAYFCASSRESGNSPLHFGNGTRLTVT.

This clonotype has a handful of counts. This sequence joins TRBV5-1 and TRBJ2-2; TRBD1 agrees at 7 bases. This CDR3 is built from 16 residues. Per germline, CDR1 SGHRS and CDR2 YFSETQ. Unmatched junction bases numbered 3, after V lost 0 bases and J lost 1 base. CDR3 bases: TGCGCCAGCAGCTTGGCGACAGGGTTGAACACCGGGGAGCTGTTTTTT. Translating it yields CASSLATGLNTGELFF.

The table lists this clonotype with many counts. This chain joins TRBV6-1 and TRBJ1-1; a weak D match, TRBD1 (6 bases). Trimming took 5 bases from V and 0 from J, leaving 22 bases between them. Per the germline V gene, CDR1 is MNHNS and CDR2 is SASEGT. The CDR3 length is 18 residues. The CDR3 region has the DNA TGTGCCAGCAGTAGCTTATTCTCGGACAGCCCGGTGAACACTGAAGCTTTCTTT. Its protein is CASSSLFSDSPVNTEAFF.

The chain recombines TRBV19 with TRBJ2-3, with 12 bases fitting TRBD2. Germline V CDR1 and CDR2: LNHDA, SQIVND (reference sequence). CDR3 length: 16 residues. J gave up 4 bases and V 4 bases, and 6 bases lay outside the gene matches. The CDR3 reads CASSSETSGSADTQYF. CDR3 DNA sequence: TGTGCCAGTAGTAGTGAGACTAGCGGGAGCGCAGATACGCAGTATTTT.

Concerning this clonotype: One end of the junction fails to match germline, which may point to a read error. This chain joins TRBV7-2 and TRBJ2-2; a weak D match, TRBD2 (6 bases). Per the germline V gene, CDR1 is SGHTA and CDR2 is FQGNSA. CDR3 length: 19 residues. This CDR3 is CANSLFLVAMRGYAGELFF. For the CDR3, the DNA is TGTGCCAACAGCCTTTTCCTAGTGGCGATGCGGGGCTACGCCGGGGAGCTGTTTTTT.

There are many counts of this clonotype. This chain connects TRBV4-3 to TRBJ1-2, with D uncertain. CDR3 length: 17 amino acids. V lost 0 bases and J 1 base, leaving 15 bases between the germline ends. Per the germline V gene, CDR1 is LGHNA and CDR2 is YSLEER. This CDR3 reads CASSQDLAPLLNYGYTF. The CDR3 nucleotides read TGCGCCAGCAGCCAAGATCTCGCCCCACTCCTTAACTATGGCTACACCTTC.

At least ten counts were recorded for this clonotype. The chain recombines TRBV28 with TRBJ2-1; 10 bases match TRBD2. The V and J ends lost 11 bases and 4 bases, in that order; junction bases with no gene match: 8. The CDR3 is 14 amino acids. From germline, CDR1 is MDHEN and CDR2 SYDVKM. The CDR3, as DNA: TGTGCCGGGAGAGCGGGAGGGAGGTACAATGAGCAGTTCTTC. It yields the protein CAGRAGGRYNEQFF.

This chain connects TRBV19 to TRBJ1-2; 8 bases map to TRBD1. The length of the CDR3 is 15 residues. Losses at the gene ends were 3 bases for V and 6 bases for J; bases not matched to a gene: 9. The germline V gene has CDR1 LNHDA and CDR2 SQIVND (reference sequence). DNA of the CDR3: TGTGCCAGTAGTATGGCCCCAGGGGGCGGGGATGGCTACACCTTC. Amino acid sequence: CASSMAPGGGDGYTF.

This clonotype was detected a few times. At one end the junction does not follow the germline gene, possibly because of a read error. The rearrangement links TRBV6-1 to TRBJ2-5; D might be TRBD1 (5 bases). The CDR3 totals 13 residues. The germline V gene has CDR1 MNHNS and CDR2 SASEGT. CDR3 sequence (DNA): TGCGCCAGCAGCCCAGGGATAAGAGAGACCCAGTACTTC. Its translation: CASSPGIRETQYF.

The sample holds many counts of this clonotype. The V call is TRBV27, the J call TRBJ2-3; D unresolved. Germline CDR1 MNHEY, CDR2 SMNVEV (reference sequence). CDR3 length: 16 amino acids. V gave up 0 bases and J gave up 0 bases, with 10 bases separating them. The CDR3 loop reads CASSLSVVPSTDTQYF. The CDR3 bases are TGTGCCAGCAGTTTATCCGTGGTCCCTAGCACAGATACGCAGTATTTT.

This clonotype has a count of ten or more. The gene calls are TRBV3-1 and TRBJ1-1, with a possible D match to TRBD1 (5 bases). The CDR3 totals 15 residues. Per germline, CDR1 LGHDT and CDR2 YNNKEL (reference sequence). The V end lost 4 bases, the J end lost 0 bases, and 12 bases lay between the germline ends. CDR3 protein: CASSPVGGVNTEAFF. The CDR3 bases are TGTGCCAGCAGCCCGGTGGGAGGGGTGAACACTGAAGCTTTCTTT.

The CDR3 here is CAWTQGVGYTF. The CDR3 DNA follows: TGTGCCTGGACACAGGGGGTTGGCTACACCTTC. The chain has TRBV30 and TRBJ1-2; 8 bases map to TRBD1. V shed 4 bases and J 7 bases; nucleotides not matched to a gene: 2. Germline loops: CDR1 GTSNPN, CDR2 SVGIG (reference sequence). This CDR3 region has 11 residues.

This sequence joins TRBV4-1 and TRBJ2-1; possibly TRBD2 for D (6 bases). The CDR3 is made up of 16 amino acids. Germline V gene sequence: CDR1 MGHRA, CDR2 YSYEKL. Trimming removed 1 base at V and 4 bases at J, with 14 bases between. DNA of the CDR3: TGCGCCAGCAGCCAAGGATTAGCGGACACTTACAATGAGCAGTTCTTC. It translates to CASSQGLADTYNEQFF.